This T cell receptor (beta chain) is from a study of blood T cell repertoires in COVID-19. Study information: COVID-19 samples from acute and convalescent phases originated in the United States, Italy and Spain. Sources were T cells, B-cell-depleted T cells, or PBMCs; the material itself was cDNA or gDNA.

Methods used by the authors: Counts of nucleated cells, estimated from reference gene primer amplification, were obtained. Assay: immunoSEQ multiplex PCR; the TCRdb copy retains only in-frame clones and omits some. V and J calls and clone size are those listed in that table; D and trimming were worked out from the DNA. The table has roughly 110,000 clones, 75% to 90% seen once; the top ten hold about 8.5%. This sequence was found in a woman in her thirties or forties with acute or convalescent COVID-19. The sequenced sample consisted of peripheral blood.

CDR3 loop: CASSILAGGPLGEQYF. DNA of the CDR3: TGTGCCAGTAGTATTCTGGCAGGGGGCCCCCTAGGCGAGCAGTACTTC. This chain connects TRBV19 to TRBJ2-7; 8 nucleotides line up with TRBD1. Germline V gives CDR1 LNHDA, CDR2 SQIVND (reference sequence). Trimming cost V 3 bases and J 6 bases; bases outside gene matches: 13. This CDR3 region has 16 residues.